The 23 T cell receptor beta chains below come from one sample, sequenced in a study of regulatory T cells in long-lasting Graves disease. Arm-PCR of CDR3 regions and iRepertoire HTBI primers were used to build TCR beta libraries. In TCRdb, the multiplex PCR reads were re-called with MiXCR into one record per CDR3 protein. Here the sample spans about 290,000 distinct CDR3 sequences, 20% to 25% being singletons. Time point of the sample: persistent/refractory GD, antithyroid drugs over 5 years with positive TRAb. PBMC-derived RNA was used for the TCR library. The material sequenced was peripheral blood mononuclear cells (PBMCs), taken when the disease was refractory, from a patient treated with antithyroid drugs. The receptors shown here come from a female donor with Graves disease.

The sample holds many counts of this clonotype. This chain joins TRBV12-3 or TRBV12-4 and TRBJ2-2, with TRBD2 matching 9 bases. V lost 3 bases to trimming and J lost 3 bases; unmatched junction nucleotides: 5. The CDR3 length is 16 residues. CDR3 sequence reads: CASSFRAGGDTGELFF. The CDR3 nucleotides are TGTGCCAGCAGTTTCCGGGCGGGAGGGGACACCGGGGAGCTGTTTTTT.

This sequence joins TRBV7-6 and TRBJ2-5; D may be TRBD1 (5 bases). This CDR3 contains 16 residues. Looked up from germline, CDR1 is SGHVS and CDR2 is FNYEAQ. With 1 base removed from V and 5 bases from J, the gap between germline ends came to 17 bases. Written as DNA, the CDR3 is TGTGCCAGCAGCTTAGTGCCGACAGAAACCGGGGAGACCCAGTACTTC. Residues: CASSLVPTETGETQYF. The full variable domain, its missing parts supplied by reference TRBV7-6 and TRBJ2-5, is GAGVSQSPRYKVTKRGQDVALRCDPISGHVSLYWYRQALGQGPEFLTYFNYEAQQDKSGLPNDRFSAERPEGSISTLTIQRTEQRDSAMYRCASSLVPTETGETQYFGPGTRLLVL.

In its sample, this clonotype was seen a few times. This chain joins TRBV4-3 and TRBJ2-7; possible D gene TRBD1, 6 bases. The CDR3 contains 14 residues. CDR1 and CDR2 (germline): LGHNA, YSLEER. V was clipped by 3 bases and J by 6 bases, with 15 bases between them. CDR3 DNA: TGCGCCAGCAGCCAGGCACAGGGTTTAGGCGAGCAGTACTTC. Residues: CASSQAQGLGEQYF.

The J gene is TRBJ1-2, the V gene TRBV5-1; no clear D gene. Per germline, CDR1 SGHRS and CDR2 YFSETQ. V dropped 0 bases and J dropped 8 bases, with 8 bases sitting between them. The CDR3 sequence is 12 residues long. The CDR3 is CASSLEGSGYTF. The CDR3, as DNA: TGCGCCAGCAGCTTGGAGGGTTCGGGCTACACCTTC.

This clonotype showed up many times. This rearrangement joins TRBV28 to TRBJ1-3; D gene uncertain. Germline CDR1 MDHEN, CDR2 SYDVKM. Trimming removed 3 bases at V and 0 bases at J, with 9 bases between. The CDR3 sequence is 15 residues long. The CDR3 region has the DNA TGTGCCAGCAGTTTGCCGGTCGGCTCTGGAAACACCATATATTTT. Protein: CASSLPVGSGNTIYF.

Many counts were recorded for this clonotype. V gene TRBV7-3 combines with J gene TRBJ1-5; unclear D gene. The V and J ends lost 4 bases and 4 bases respectively, with 8 bases between them. Germline loops: CDR1 SGHTA, CDR2 FQGTGA. The CDR3 runs to 13 residues. The CDR3 sequence is CASSSSRNQPQHF. The CDR3 bases are TGTGCCAGCAGCTCCAGCAGGAATCAGCCCCAGCATTTT. The full variable domain, rest sourced from reference TRBV7-3 and TRBJ1-5, is GAGVSQTPSNKVTEKGKYVELRCDPISGHTALYWYRQSLGQGPEFLIYFQGTGAADDSGLPNDRFFAVRPEGSVSTLKIQRTERGDSAVYLCASSSSRNQPQHFGDGTRLSIL.

The chain joins TRBV15 to TRBJ2-3; 8 bases align to TRBD1. Germline V gives CDR1 LNHNV, CDR2 YYDKDF (reference sequence). J lost 6 bases, V lost 3 bases, and 2 bases had no gene match. CDR3 length: 13 amino acids. CDR3 protein: CATSRTGADTQYF. The DNA of the CDR3 is TGTGCCACCAGCAGGACAGGGGCCGATACGCAGTATTTT.

V is TRBV7-9 and J is TRBJ1-1; D ambiguous. From germline, CDR1 is SEHNR and CDR2 FQNEAQ (reference sequence). V lost 2 bases to trimming and J lost 5 bases, with 6 bases between them. This CDR3 is built from 12 residues. The CDR3 nucleotides are TGTGCCAGCAGCTTACTGGAGACTGAAGCTTTCTTT. The encoded protein is CASSLLETEAFF. Variable domain in full (rest from reference TRBV7-9 and TRBJ1-1): DTGVSQNPRHKITKRGQNVTFRCDPISEHNRLYWYRQTLGQGPEFLTYFQNEAQLEKSRLLSDRFSAERPKGSFSTLEIQRTEQGDSAMYLCASSLLETEAFFGQGTRLTVV.

This clonotype has ten or more counts. The chain is built from TRBV7-2 and TRBJ2-7, with D tentatively TRBD1 or TRBD2 (5 bases each). Trimming removed 2 bases from V and 1 base from J, with 12 bases in between. Germline loops: CDR1 SGHTA, CDR2 FQGNSA. CDR3 length: 15 amino acids. CDR3 nucleotide sequence: TGTGCCAGCAGCTTATCGGGGCTAGGATCCTACGAGCAGTACTTC. It translates to CASSLSGLGSYEQYF.

The sample holds many counts of this clonotype. V and J are TRBV7-2 and TRBJ2-7; D possibly uses TRBD1 or TRBD2 (6 bases each). The CDR3 extends over 16 amino acids. Germline loops: CDR1 SGHTA, CDR2 FQGNSA. Trimming shortened V by 1 base and J by 3 bases, and 16 bases separated the two germline ends. CDR3 nucleotides: TGTGCCAGCAGCTTAGTGGCTAGAGGGGGACTCTACGAGCAGTACTTC. Translating it yields CASSLVARGGLYEQYF.

Concerning this clonotype: A read error is possible here, since a much larger clone lies one base away. This chain links TRBV7-2 with TRBJ1-2, with D tentatively TRBD1 (5 bases). The CDR3 runs to 13 residues. Germline values: CDR1 SGHTA, CDR2 FQGNSA. V lost 6 bases to trimming and J lost 5 bases, with 13 bases between them. The chain's CDR3 is CASSPQEAYGYTF. CDR3 DNA: TGTGCCAGCAGTCCACAGGAGGCGTATGGCTACACCTTC.

There are a few counts of this clonotype. This chain connects TRBV7-9 to TRBJ1-1, with D perhaps matching TRBD1 (5 bases). This CDR3 is 15 amino acids long. V was trimmed by 5 bases and J by 1 base, leaving 14 bases between them. CDR1 is SEHNR, CDR2 FQNEAQ, per germline (reference sequence). The chain's CDR3 is CASSMSLRANTEAFF. The CDR3, as DNA: TGTGCCAGCAGCATGTCCCTCAGGGCGAACACTGAAGCTTTCTTT.

This clonotype was counted at least ten times. The chain employs TRBV12-3 or TRBV12-4 and TRBJ2-7; 11 bases map to TRBD2. After removal of 6 bases from V and 3 bases from J, the junction contained 7 bases not matched to a gene. The length of the CDR3 is 15 residues. CDR3 DNA: TGTGCCAGCAGGGGGGGACTAGCGGTAAACTACGAGCAGTACTTC. This translates into CASRGGLAVNYEQYF.

This clonotype was detected a few times. This CDR3 reads CASSLYGFRSYNEQFF. In DNA form, the CDR3 reads TGTGCCAGCAGTTTGTACGGGTTCCGCTCCTACAATGAGCAGTTCTTC. The chain carries TRBV28 and TRBJ2-1; no definite D call. There are 16 residues in the CDR3. Germline CDR1 reads MDHEN; CDR2 reads SYDVKM. Trimming removed 3 bases at V and 0 bases at J, with 12 bases between.

This clonotype was detected many times. The chain joins TRBV7-8 to TRBJ2-5; D gene unclear. V dropped 2 bases and J dropped 5 bases, with 9 bases sitting between them. The germline gives CDR1 SGHVS, CDR2 FQNEAQ. The CDR3 contains 13 residues. The CDR3 nucleotides are TGTGCCAGCAGCTTACGTCCATCGGAGACCCAGTACTTC. This sequence encodes CASSLRPSETQYF.

At least ten counts were recorded for this clonotype. This sequence joins TRBV2 and TRBJ1-1, with TRBD1 matching 7 bases. Trimming cost V 7 bases and J 1 base; bases outside gene matches: 3. This CDR3 is built from 13 residues. Germline V gives CDR1 SNHLY, CDR2 FYNNEI. CDR3 in DNA: TGTGCCAGCAAGGGACAGCAGAACACTGAAGCTTTCTTT. This translates into CASKGQQNTEAFF. Full variable domain (missing parts from reference TRBV2 and TRBJ1-1): EPEVTQTPSHQVTQMGQEVILRCVPISNHLYFYWYRQILGQKVEFLVSFYNNEISEKSEIFDDQFSVERPDGSNFTLKIRSTKLEDSAMYFCASKGQQNTEAFFGQGTRLTVV.

This clonotype was seen a handful of times. This sequence joins TRBV24-1 and TRBJ2-5; D is ambiguous. This CDR3 region has 13 residues. Germline CDR1 KGHDR, CDR2 SFDVKD. Trimming took off 5 bases at V and 0 bases at J, with 6 bases between the two ends. The CDR3 loop reads CATSGEYQETQYF. The CDR3 DNA reads TGTGCCACCAGTGGAGAGTACCAAGAGACCCAGTACTTC.

This clonotype was found a few times. The J gene is TRBJ2-5, the V gene TRBV15; 10 bases map to TRBD2. There are 19 residues in the CDR3. With V trimmed by 0 bases and J by 0 bases, 10 bases remained unmatched. Germline CDR1 and CDR2: LNHNV and YYDKDF (reference sequence). CDR3 sequence: CATSRDTGSTSGNQETQYF. Here the CDR3 DNA reads TGTGCCACCAGCAGAGATACCGGTTCTACTAGCGGGAACCAAGAGACCCAGTACTTC.

The J gene is TRBJ2-7, the V gene TRBV20-1, with a possible D match to TRBD2 (6 bases). Germline loops: CDR1 DFQATT, CDR2 SNEGSKA (reference sequence). V was pared by 2 bases and J by 6 bases, with 14 bases between. This CDR3 has 13 residues. For the CDR3, the DNA is TGCAGTGCTAGAACCGGGAGCATACGCGAGCAGTACTTC. Translating gives CSARTGSIREQYF.

The V call is TRBV28, the J call TRBJ1-5; TRBD1 is a possible D gene (6 bases). The length of the CDR3 is 14 residues. V was trimmed by 4 bases and J by 9 bases, leaving 16 bases between them. Germline assignment: CDR1 MDHEN and CDR2 SYDVKM. As DNA, the CDR3 is TGTGCCAGCAGTTCTCCACAGGGTTCTCCGCCCCAGCATTTT. As protein: CASSSPQGSPPQHF.

This clonotype has only a few counts. This rearrangement joins TRBV7-9 to TRBJ1-1; TRBD1 agrees at 8 bases. V lost 4 bases to trimming and J lost 6 bases; unmatched junction nucleotides: 4. Per the germline V gene, CDR1 is SEHNR and CDR2 is FQNEAQ (reference sequence). CDR3 length: 13 amino acids. The CDR3 DNA reads TGTGCCAGCAGCTCCGCGGACAGGGCTGAAGCTTTCTTT. Its protein is CASSSADRAEAFF.

This chain joins TRBV4-3 and TRBJ2-7, with 9 bases identical to TRBD2. The V gene's germline CDR1 is LGHNA and CDR2 YSLEER. The J segment lost 2 bases and the V segment lost 4 bases, leaving 15 bases of the junction unmatched. The CDR3 runs to 18 residues. CDR3 in amino acids: CASSPQPPSGRIPYEQYF. CDR3 in DNA: TGCGCCAGCAGCCCCCAACCCCCAAGCGGGAGGATCCCCTACGAGCAGTACTTC.

Many counts were recorded for this clonotype. V and J are TRBV11-2 and TRBJ1-2, with a tentative D call TRBD1 (5 bases). The germline V gene encodes CDR1 SGHAT and CDR2 FQNNGV. The CDR3 runs to 15 residues. The germline V and J ends were trimmed by 0 bases and 8 bases, with 16 bases remaining between them. The CDR3 loop reads CASSLDLRQPRGYTF. The CDR3 coding sequence is TGTGCCAGCAGCTTAGATCTCCGACAGCCACGGGGCTACACCTTC.